This T cell receptor beta chain was sequenced in a study of cytomegalovirus exposure and HLA in healthy donors. Study-level results: Presence/absence results assume similar sequencing depth per donor, which may not hold.

The PCR used 60 Vbeta and 13 Jbeta primers. The assay was immunoSEQ multiplex PCR, and TCRdb's table has in-frame clones only and misses some. This table holds about 120,000 clones, over 70% found once. As for this clone: What it recognizes is unknown.

With 7 bases removed from V and 0 bases from J, the gap between germline ends came to 10 bases. Germline CDR1 and CDR2: MNHNS and SASEGT. This CDR3 is built from 13 residues. This rearrangement joins TRBV6-1 to TRBJ2-7; weak D call: TRBD1 (6 bases). This TCR was recovered from a female donor in good health and CMV-seropositive. Source material: PBMCs. The CDR3 nucleotides are TGTGCCAGCATGTCGGACAGCTCCTACGAGCAGTACTTC. This gives the protein CASMSDSSYEQYF.